This T cell receptor (beta chain) comes out of a study of CD8+CD57+ T cells in acquired aplastic anemia. Study as a whole: DNA recovered from sorted CD4+ and CD8+ cells had a mean of about 3.5 ug.

To note about this clonotype: Its antigen is unidentified. One end of the junction is discordant with germline, which a read error may explain.

The germline V gene has CDR1 SEHNR and CDR2 FQNEAQ (reference sequence). CDR3 length: 18 residues. Study findings and constraints: Overlapping CD8+ CDR3 repertoires of patients and controls contained about 27 shared sequences.

CDR3 and TCR beta VDJ profiling relied on genomic DNA as the template. TCRdb re-called the reads with MiXCR, one entry per CDR3 protein. The sample comprises approximately 380,000 distinct CDR3 sequences, 55% to 75% of which are singletons, and 3% to 5% rests with the top ten. This chain connects TRBV7-9 to TRBJ2-6; the D is unclear. This receptor was taken from a human donor in good health, serving as a control. Sequencing was done on a sample of sorted CD4+, CD8+, or CD8+CD57+ T cells (not recorded which) from PBMCs. CDR3 DNA: TGCGCCAGCAAGATCGGCAGGCGCCAACACTCTGGGGCCAACGTCCTGACTTTC. Translated, it gives CASKIGRRQHSGANVLTF.